These 21 T cell receptor beta chains were sequenced from one sample in a study of blood T cell repertoires in COVID-19. The table came from immunoSEQ multiplex PCR; TCRdb's copy has only in-frame clones and leaves some out. There are a few hundred thousand clones in the sample; around 90% occur only once, and around 4.5% lies in the top ten. Sequencing was carried out using PBMCs or T cells enriched from blood (not recorded which). These receptors all come from a woman aged 18-29 years with acute COVID-19.

In this sample, this clone turned up a few times. The J gene is TRBJ1-3, the V gene TRBV18, with D maybe TRBD1 (5 bases). V lost 2 bases and J 0 bases, leaving 8 bases between the germline ends. CDR1 is KGHSH and CDR2 is LQKENI in the germline V gene. The CDR3 totals 15 residues. The CDR3 DNA follows: TGTGCCAGCTCACCAGGGGGACTCTCTGGAAACACCATATATTTT. Translated, it gives CASSPGGLSGNTIYF.

The J gene is TRBJ2-7, the V gene TRBV3-1 (or the pseudogene TRBV3-2); D is unresolved. CDR1 and CDR2 from the germline V gene are LGHDT and YNNKEL (reference sequence). V was shortened by 1 base and J by 4 bases, with 11 bases between the two germline ends. There are 14 residues in the CDR3. CDR3 DNA sequence: TGTGCCAGCAGCCAAGGCGGTGATAGGTACGAGCAGTACTTC. Translating it yields CASSQGGDRYEQYF.

V and J are TRBV3-1 (or the pseudogene TRBV3-2) and TRBJ2-1; D is uncertain. Germline V CDR1 and CDR2: LGHDT, YNNKEL (reference sequence). The CDR3 loop spans 11 amino acids. Between the trimmed V and J ends, which lost 3 bases and 8 bases, there was a span of 5 bases. The CDR3 coding sequence is TGTGCCAGCAGCCAGTCGGATGAGCAGTTCTTC. Amino acids: CASSQSDEQFF.

The DNA for the CDR3 is TGTGCCAGCAGCTTAGGCGGACTATACTACAATGAGCAGTTCTTC. This sequence encodes CASSLGGLYYNEQFF. This rearrangement joins TRBV7-3 to TRBJ2-1, with D perhaps TRBD2 (6 bases). Germline V gives CDR1 SGHTA, CDR2 FQGTGA. Trimming left V 2 bases short and J 3 bases short, with 11 bases between. The CDR3 runs to 15 residues.

This chain joins TRBV28 and TRBJ1-2, with D perhaps matching TRBD1 (5 bases). This CDR3 comprises 15 residues. V was pared by 1 base and J by 8 bases, with 17 bases between. Germline V gene data show CDR1 as MDHEN and CDR2 as SYDVKM. The DNA of the CDR3 is TGTGCCAGCAGTTTATACAAGCAGGGCTTGAAGGGCTACACCTTC. Encoded protein: CASSLYKQGLKGYTF.

The V call is TRBV7-2, the J call TRBJ1-5; maybe TRBD1 (6 bases). Trimming removed 2 bases from V and 5 bases from J, with 13 bases in between. In germline, CDR1 is SGHTA, CDR2 FQGNSA. The CDR3 covers 15 residues. CDR3: CASSLIPGVHQPQHF. Here the CDR3 DNA reads TGTGCCAGCAGCTTAATCCCAGGGGTGCATCAGCCCCAGCATTTT.

The genes are TRBV29-1 and TRBJ2-2; D possibly corresponds to TRBD1 (6 bases). CDR1 and CDR2 (germline): SQVTM, ANQGSEA. The germline V and J ends were trimmed by 7 bases and 0 bases, with 9 bases remaining between them. The CDR3 extends over 13 amino acids. The CDR3 protein is CSGRGPNTGELFF. The DNA of the CDR3 is TGCAGCGGCAGGGGACCGAACACCGGGGAGCTGTTTTTT.

This chain uses TRBV25-1 with TRBJ1-4; D is possibly TRBD1 (6 bases). The germline CDR1 and CDR2 sequences are MGHDK and SYGVNS. This CDR3 spans 17 amino acids. Trimming shortened V by 4 bases and J by 0 bases, and 15 bases separated the two germline ends. Written as DNA, the CDR3 is TGTGCCAGCAGTGCCCGCGGGGGGGCTGCAACTAATGAAAAACTGTTTTTT. It translates to CASSARGGAATNEKLFF.

The chain couples TRBV28 to TRBJ2-7; 9 nucleotides match TRBD1. CDR3 size: 16 residues. Germline-derived CDR1 and CDR2 are MDHEN and SYDVKM. The V gene end was trimmed by 6 bases and the J gene end by 5 bases; junction bases not matched to a gene: 14. The CDR3 region has the DNA TGTGCCAGCAGACAGCCGGGACAGGGCTTGTTGGACGAGCAGTACTTC. Protein product: CASRQPGQGLLDEQYF.

Only a few counts were recorded for this clone. The chain is built from TRBV19 and TRBJ1-1; D is undetermined. Germline-derived CDR1 and CDR2 are LNHDA and SQIVND (reference sequence). This CDR3 has 15 residues. Trimming removed 5 bases from V and 2 bases from J, with 15 bases in between. The CDR3 DNA reads as TGTGCCAGTAGTCCCAGTAAACACCTCAACACTGAAGCTTTCTTT. Protein product: CASSPSKHLNTEAFF.

V is TRBV2 and J is TRBJ1-5, with D tentatively TRBD1 (6 bases). The CDR3 totals 14 residues. The V gene lost 8 bases and the J gene lost 7 bases, with 18 bases spanning the gap. Germline V gene data show CDR1 as SNHLY and CDR2 as FYNNEI. The CDR3 DNA is TGTGCCAGCGATACAGGGTGGCAAAGACAGCCCCAGCATTTT. This gives the protein CASDTGWQRQPQHF.

The count of this clone is one. The V call is TRBV28, the J call TRBJ2-2; perhaps TRBD1 as D (6 bases). Germline V gene sequence: CDR1 MDHEN, CDR2 SYDVKM. Trimming removed 6 bases from V and 6 bases from J, with 17 bases in between. The CDR3 contains 15 residues. The CDR3 reads CASRGLGHSAGELFF. CDR3 DNA sequence: TGTGCCAGCAGAGGGTTGGGACACTCCGCCGGGGAGCTGTTTTTT.

The chain combines TRBV11-2 with TRBJ2-7; 9 positions match TRBD1. The V gene end was trimmed by 4 bases and the J gene end by 2 bases; junction bases not matched to a gene: 6. Looked up from germline, CDR1 is SGHAT and CDR2 is FQNNGV. The CDR3 covers 15 residues. The chain's CDR3 is CASSWGTGLPYEQYF. In nucleotides, the CDR3 is TGTGCCAGCAGCTGGGGGACAGGGCTCCCCTACGAGCAGTACTTC. The full variable domain, its missing parts supplied by reference TRBV11-2 and TRBJ2-7, is EAGVAQSPRYKIIEKRQSVAFWCNPISGHATLYWYQQILGQGPKLLIQFQNNGVVDDSQLPKDRFSAERLKGVDSTLKIQPAKLEDSAVYLCASSWGTGLPYEQYFGPGTRLTVT.

This rearrangement joins TRBV21-1 to TRBJ1-1; the table's D call, TRBD1, was not checked against the DNA. TRBV21-1 is a known pseudogene. The CDR3 spans 15 residues. The CDR3 nucleotides read TGTGCCAGCAGGCCTAACAGGTTCCTAAACACTGAAGCTTTCTTT. This encodes CASRPNRFLNTEAFF.

V and J are TRBV15 and TRBJ1-1; unclear D gene. There are 16 residues in the CDR3. CDR1 LNHNV and CDR2 YYDKDF come from the germline V gene (reference sequence). Trimming took 5 bases from V and 0 from J, leaving 16 bases between them. As DNA, the CDR3 is TGTGCCACCAGCCCCCGAGCAGGCGGGATGAACACTGAAGCTTTCTTT. As protein: CATSPRAGGMNTEAFF.

This clone was seen ten or more times. The identical CDR3 is also encoded by other nucleotide sequences in the sample. The chain recombines TRBV20-1 with TRBJ2-7; D may be TRBD1 (5 bases). Germline assignment: CDR1 DFQATT and CDR2 SNEGSKA (reference sequence). The V end lost 3 bases, the J end lost 4 bases, and 7 bases lay between the germline ends. The CDR3 totals 11 residues. CDR3 in amino acids: CSASRGYEQYF. For the CDR3, the DNA is TGCAGTGCTAGTAGGGGTTACGAGCAGTACTTC.

The chain couples TRBV10-3 to TRBJ1-3; possibly TRBD1 for D (5 bases). Trimming took 5 bases from V and 0 from J, leaving 17 bases between them. The length of the CDR3 is 17 residues. CDR1 and CDR2 (germline): ENHRY, SYGVKD. CDR3 protein: CAISKRQQEYSGNTIYF. In DNA, the CDR3 is TGTGCCATCAGTAAACGGCAACAGGAATACTCTGGAAACACCATATATTTT.

The chain has TRBV28 and TRBJ2-7; 10 nucleotides align to TRBD2. Germline values: CDR1 MDHEN, CDR2 SYDVKM. CDR3 size: 16 residues. The junction had 10 bases not matched to a gene; V was cut back by 5 bases and J by 3 bases. The CDR3 loop reads CASSRSWTSGNYEQYF. The CDR3 nucleotides are TGTGCCAGCAGTCGATCGTGGACTAGCGGAAACTACGAGCAGTACTTC.

This clone showed up just once. The chain carries TRBV7-3 and TRBJ2-1; 11 nucleotides match TRBD2. The CDR3 totals 14 residues. The J segment lost 8 bases and the V segment lost 2 bases, leaving 2 bases of the junction unmatched. Looked up from germline, CDR1 is SGHTA and CDR2 is FQGTGA. The CDR3, as DNA: TGTGCCAGCAGCTTAGGGACTAGCGGAGATGAGCAGTTCTTC. Protein: CASSLGTSGDEQFF.

V and J are TRBV7-6 and TRBJ2-1; 10 bases line up with TRBD2. Germline V gives CDR1 SGHVS, CDR2 FNYEAQ. The CDR3 loop spans 15 amino acids. Unmatched junction bases numbered 7, after V lost 5 bases and J lost 6 bases. The CDR3 DNA sequence: TGTGCCAGCAGCCGTCTAGCGGGAGTAGCCAATGAGCAGTTCTTC. Its protein is CASSRLAGVANEQFF.

CDR3 loop: CASSFRGSYNSPLHF. The DNA for the CDR3 is TGTGCCAGCAGTTTTAGGGGTTCCTATAATTCACCCCTCCACTTT. The rearrangement links TRBV27 to TRBJ1-6; D is possibly TRBD1 (5 bases). V gave up 3 bases and J gave up 1 base, with 7 bases separating them. Germline V gene data show CDR1 as MNHEY and CDR2 as SMNVEV (reference sequence). This CDR3 comprises 15 residues.